Listed here is a single T cell receptor (beta chain). What this receptor recognizes is not known. Base qualities are missing; no much larger clone stands one base away. The time point tag for this specimen amounts to: around 29 days on oral tofacitinib. Explained via the paper, the treatment or condition label denotes: oral pan-JAK inhibitor, 5-10 mg twice daily. Lesional scalp punch biopsies and peripheral blood were obtained from alopecia areata patients. PBMCs were isolated by density centrifugation and stained for CD3, CD4 and CD8, after which CD4+ and CD8+ T cells were sorted on a FACSAria. Libraries came from the immunoSEQ multiplex PCR assay. For TCR sequencing, RNA was extracted from every sample and reverse transcribed into cDNA to serve as template. First-strand cDNA was synthesized with SuperScript III using a 2:1 mix of oligo-dT and random hexamers. A synthetic immune receptor repertoire was used to measure amplification bias, and any remaining bias was corrected computationally. Processing in the source paper ran as follows. Raw reads were preprocessed to remove errors, and CDR3 was defined according to IMGT conventions as the region from the conserved cysteine to phenylalanine. Clonality was computed by normalizing Shannon entropy by log2 of the number of productive unique TCRs and subtracting the result from 1. Whether each scalp clone was CD4 or CD8 was inferred by checking scalp TCRbeta sequences against the CD4 and CD8 repertoires from sorted blood. Sourced from immuneACCESS, this table was stored by TCRdb with only in-frame sequences that have V and J called. A share of the clones is absent; for the studies checked, an unresolved V gene accounts for under half, and the remainder has no known explanation. The V and J calls and clone size are taken from that table; D and trimming were inferred from the DNA. The sample table lists about 190,000 clones, 45% to 75% of them with a count of one. Roughly 0.67% of the sample is held by the ten biggest clonotypes.

This entry comes from a study of CD8+ T cells in alopecia areata (dated by TCRdb to the late 2010s). For context, the study as a whole: The treated patients took part in an open-label pilot trial in which moderate-to-severe alopecia areata was treated with oral tofacitinib at 5 to 10 mg twice daily. High-throughput TCRbeta sequencing was used to examine T cell clonal expansion in alopecia areata in both the C3H/HeJ mouse model and human patients. In humans, TCRbeta sequencing was performed on scalp tissue and on sorted CD4+ and CD8+ peripheral blood T cells from healthy controls and from patients with patchy or totalis/universalis alopecia areata. RNA came from the PAXgene miRNA kit for fixed scalp, the miRNeasy kit for PBMCs, and the RNeasy kit for mouse skin. For the treated patients, the SALT score, which quantifies what percentage of scalp surface area is affected, served as the measure of disease severity. immunoSEQ multiplex PCR using 35 Vbeta forward primers and 13 Jbeta reverse primers was used to amplify TCRbeta CDR3 regions. Patients stayed on tofacitinib for 6 to 18 months and then had 6 months of follow-up off drug so that delayed response and recurrence could be assessed. Clonality in the scalp was compared among normal scalp (n=4), patchy alopecia areata scalp (n=8), and alopecia totalis/universalis scalp (n=8). Biopsies were taken from tofacitinib-treated patients at baseline and at 4 and 24 weeks of treatment, and a later scalp biopsy was taken in several of the tofacitinib-treated patients. Results and caveats for the whole study, not just this receptor: Lesional scalp, especially in alopecia totalis/universalis, showed higher clonality and more expanded CD8+ clones than normal scalp, suggesting antigenic drive. During tofacitinib treatment, many expanded lesional clones stuck around in both scalp and blood, and this persistence may partly explain why relapse happens after treatment is stopped. Resident alphabeta T cells in normal human skin are also sequenced, complicating scalp TCR repertoire analysis, unlike mouse skin dominated by gammadelta T cells. Compared with mice, TCR sequences shared between patients were less clear, possibly partly because of HLA diversity across the patient population. Tofacitinib significantly decreased scalp clonality and the number of expanded CD8+ clones among the top 100 scalp clones. Because the treated cohort was small and included a single nonresponder, larger studies are needed to assess links between baseline CD8+ expansion and response.

Via the germline V gene, CDR1 is MNHEY and CDR2 SVGAGI. Measured from the cysteine to the phenylalanine, the CDR3 is 14 residues long. The only DNA kept is the CDR3, 42 bases in frame from the first base. V is cut by 6 bases and J by 0 bases, and the space between the germline ends is 12 bases. The sequences come from CD4+ T cells sorted from blood, collected at week 4, from a patient treated with tofacitinib. The chain employs TRBV6-5 and TRBJ2-7, with the D gene too uncertain to name. The origin of this receptor is a human donor with alopecia areata. The nucleotide sequence reads TGTGCCAGCAGCCGATCCGGCTACTCCTACGAGCAGTACTTC. Its translation is CASSRSGYSYEQYF.